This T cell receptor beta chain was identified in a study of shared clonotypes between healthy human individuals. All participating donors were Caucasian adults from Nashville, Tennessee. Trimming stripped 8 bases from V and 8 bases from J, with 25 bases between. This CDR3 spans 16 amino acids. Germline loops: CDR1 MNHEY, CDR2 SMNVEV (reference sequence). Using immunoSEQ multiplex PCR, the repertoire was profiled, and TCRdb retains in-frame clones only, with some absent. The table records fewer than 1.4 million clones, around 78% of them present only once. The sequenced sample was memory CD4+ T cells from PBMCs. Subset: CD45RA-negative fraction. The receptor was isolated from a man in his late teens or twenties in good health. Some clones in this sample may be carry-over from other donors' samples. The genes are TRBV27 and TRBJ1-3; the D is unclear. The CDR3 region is CASAQYPPGRGHTIYF. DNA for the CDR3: TGTGCCAGCGCCCAATACCCTCCCGGGCGAGGGCACACCATATATTTT.